Sequencing of this T cell receptor beta chain was carried out in a study of CD8 T cells in ankylosing spondylitis. General study findings and limits: There was a TCR beta motif, made of 7 or 8 highly homologous variants, that appeared characteristic of ankylosing spondylitis blood. CD8+ cells made up the disease-linked clones, which were relatively rare in peripheral blood.

The CDR3 contains 12 residues. Trimming at V came to 6 bases and at J to 5 bases, leaving 3 bases not matched to a gene. TCRdb fed the 5' RACE reads into MiXCR, producing one record per CDR3 protein. The repertoire has a few hundred thousand distinct CDR3 sequences, approximately 8% of them found once; the top ten carry about 14%. With respect to this clonotype: Antigen specificity is unknown.

The clonotype comes from a male donor with ankylosing spondylitis. The chain uses TRBV12-3 or TRBV12-4 and TRBJ1-2; TRBD1 matches 7 bases. Sequencing used blood, either unsorted or a sorted T cell fraction (not recorded which). The CDR3 here is CASRGTEYGYTF. CDR3 in DNA: TGTGCCAGCAGAGGGACAGAGTATGGCTACACCTTC.